This T cell receptor (beta chain) appears in the sequencing data of a study of blood T cell repertoires in COVID-19 (dated by TCRdb to 2020 to 2022). About the investigation overall: Collaborator samples came from the United States, Italy and Spain and covered acute and convalescent phases of COVID-19. The material from the prospective study consisted of cDNA or gDNA derived from T cells, B-cell-depleted T cells, or PBMCs. The dataset comprised deeply sampled blood TCRbeta repertoires from subjects exposed to, actively infected with, or recovered from COVID-19. The repertoires were made available in a free public database intended to serve as a resource for research on the immune response to SARS-CoV-2. The samples were drawn from two sources: the first 160 participants of the ongoing ImmuneRACE study, and 1,254 subjects contributed by 6 global collaborators. A de-identified subject ID, COVID-19 status, age in years and sex were almost always included in the sample metadata. HLA class I and class II types, where available, came from metadata supplied by the sample provider rather than from assay-based typing. What the research found in general, with its limitations: The amount of clinical and demographic metadata varied by source and participant and was provided uncurated.

With regard to this clone: Its antigen remains unidentified. Per-base qualities were not stored, and no clone one base away is much larger.

The CDR1 and CDR2 encoded by the germline V gene are SGHTA and FQGNSA. The CDR3, cysteine through phenylalanine, is 15 amino acids long. Only CDR3 DNA is held: 45 bases, read in frame from base 1. The V end loses 4 bases and the J end loses 5 bases, and a stretch of 18 bases separates them. The collaborating institutions used their own protocols to collect whole blood in K2EDTA tubes. Collaborator samples were shipped for TCRbeta analysis as frozen whole blood, isolated PBMCs, or DNA extracted from either sample type. The immunoSEQ Assay, a bias-controlled multiplex PCR, was used to amplify TCRbeta CDR3 regions from genomic DNA. In the authors' own workflow: Nucleated cell counts per sample were estimated from amplification of reference gene primers within the assay. To quantify the absolute abundance of each unique TCRbeta CDR3 rearrangement, sequence reads were collapsed and filtered. Productive Simpson clonality was computed per sample as the square root of Simpson's diversity index over productive rearrangements. TCRdb carries this immuneACCESS record with in-frame sequences only. Its versions omit some clonotypes, under half of them owing to an unresolved V gene in the studies checked, with the rest unexplained. D and trimming were read from the DNA, whereas the V and J calls and clone size are those reported in that table. The sample table records 70,000 or so clones; 85% to 90% of these occur just once. The ten largest clonotypes hold around 1.3% of the sample.

Rearrangement joined TRBV7-2 to TRBJ2-7; tentative D gene TRBD2, with 6 bases matching. The clonotype was recovered from a human donor in a cohort sampled during active COVID-19. The specimen was peripheral blood. The sequenced DNA is TGTGCCAGCAGCTACGGGACTGGAGGGGCCAACGAGCAGTACTTC. The translation is CASSYGTGGANEQYF.